Listed here are 9 T cell receptor beta chains from one sample, sequenced in a study of T cells in localized non-small cell lung cancer. Assay used: immunoSEQ multiplex PCR; TCRdb lists only in-frame clones, some missing. The sample includes more than 20,000 clones, around nine tenths of them seen just once. Sequencing was performed on peripheral blood, taken before any cancer treatment. The receptors were sampled from a female donor at least 60 years old with stage I lung adenocarcinoma.

Notes on this clone: A junction boundary mismatches the germline segment, possibly from a read error. J is TRBJ2-7 and V is TRBV6-5, with unresolved D. Germline lookup yields CDR1 MNHEY and CDR2 SVGAGI. CDR3 size: 11 residues. The CDR3 sequence is CASSDSYEQYF. The CDR3, as DNA: TGTGCCAGCAGTGACTCCTACGAGCAGTACTTC.

The chain joins TRBV6-6 to TRBJ1-2; weak D call: TRBD1 (6 bases). This CDR3 region has 13 residues. Germline-derived CDR1 and CDR2 are MNHNY and SVGAGI (reference sequence). The V end was cut by 10 bases, the J end by 8 bases, with 20 bases between. The CDR3 sequence is CATTYLQGRGYTF. The CDR3 DNA reads TGTGCCACCACTTACCTCCAGGGGCGAGGCTACACCTTC.

V is TRBV11-1 and J is TRBJ1-4; D unclear. Germline assignment: CDR1 SGHAT and CDR2 FQDESV (reference sequence). V was clipped by 4 bases and J by 1 base, with 7 bases between them. The CDR3 runs to 14 residues. CDR3: CASSSTLTNEKLFF. Written as DNA, the CDR3 is TGTGCCAGCAGCTCTACGCTAACTAATGAAAAACTGTTTTTT.

The chain has TRBV18 and TRBJ2-7, with a possible D match to TRBD1 (5 bases). Germline lookup yields CDR1 KGHSH and CDR2 LQKENI. V lost 6 bases, J lost 0 bases, and 12 bases lay in between. The CDR3 spans 14 residues. For the CDR3, the DNA is TGTGCCAGCTCCCCCGACAGTCGCTCCTACGAGCAGTACTTC. As protein: CASSPDSRSYEQYF.

The chain couples TRBV4-1 to TRBJ2-3; 11 bases are a match to TRBD2. This CDR3 has 15 residues. The germline V gene encodes CDR1 MGHRA and CDR2 YSYEKL. The V gene end was trimmed by 0 bases and the J gene end by 14 bases; junction bases not matched to a gene: 10. The CDR3 bases are TGCGCCAGCAGCCAAGATCGTAGCGGGGGGGCCGCTTTGTATTTT. Its protein is CASSQDRSGGAALYF.

The chain couples TRBV19 to TRBJ2-2; 14 bases match TRBD2. The CDR3 consists of 16 residues. Germline assignment: CDR1 LNHDA and CDR2 SQIVND (reference sequence). The junction had 1 base not matched to a gene; V was cut back by 4 bases and J by 3 bases. The CDR3 DNA reads as TGTGCCAGTAGTAAGGGACTAGCGGGGGACACCGGGGAGCTGTTTTTT. Translation gives CASSKGLAGDTGELFF.

The chain carries TRBV5-1 and TRBJ2-7, with TRBD2 matching 8 bases. Germline V gene sequence: CDR1 SGHRS, CDR2 YFSETQ. This CDR3 has 16 residues. The junction had 14 bases not matched to a gene; V was cut back by 4 bases and J by 5 bases. CDR3 sequence reads: CASSEGRTSFSDEQYF. The DNA of the CDR3 is TGCGCCAGCAGCGAGGGCCGGACTAGCTTCTCTGACGAGCAGTACTTC. Supplemented by reference TRBV5-1 and TRBJ2-7, the full variable domain reads KAGVTQTPRYLIKTRGQQVTLSCSPISGHRSVSWYQQTPGQGLQFLFEYFSETQRNKGNFPGRFSGRQFSNSRSEMNVSTLELGDSALYLCASSEGRTSFSDEQYFGPGTRLTVT.

The rearrangement uses TRBV5-1 and TRBJ2-1; D is unclear. The CDR3 covers 12 residues. CDR1 is SGHRS and CDR2 is YFSETQ in the germline V gene. V was shortened by 0 bases and J by 10 bases, with 8 bases between the two germline ends. In DNA, the CDR3 is TGCGCCAGCAGCTTGGCAACGGCGGAGCAGTTCTTC. This encodes CASSLATAEQFF.

This clone was observed a single time. The chain carries TRBV2 and TRBJ2-3; TRBD1 aligns across 8 bases. Trimming removed 5 bases from V and 0 bases from J; junction bases left unmatched: 4. This CDR3 is built from 15 residues. Germline CDR1 SNHLY, CDR2 FYNNEI. This chain's CDR3 is CASSRDRTSTDTQYF. The DNA of the CDR3 is TGTGCCAGCAGTAGGGACAGGACTAGCACAGATACGCAGTATTTT.